This T cell receptor (beta chain) appears in the sequencing data of a study of T-cell reconstitution after alpha-beta-depleted transplantation in children. CDR1 and CDR2 from the germline V gene are DFQATT and SNEGSKA (reference sequence). Trimming removed 3 bases at V and 0 bases at J, with 16 bases between. The CDR3 spans 16 residues. Preparation of the TCRbeta library involved a method that used unique molecular identifiers. TCRdb ran MiXCR on the PCR reads and lists one entry per CDR3 protein. Of about 440,000 distinct CDR3 sequences detected, around 46% appear once; the ten largest clones hold under 35%.

The sample consisted of PBMCs, taken before TCRalphabeta/CD19-depleted stem cell transplant. V is TRBV20-1 and J is TRBJ2-3; D is perhaps TRBD2 (5 bases). The clonotype originates from a girl aged 2 to 10 with aplastic anemia, due to receive a stem cell transplant. CDR3 DNA sequence: TGCAGTGCTAGGGCCGGTTGGCCTAGCAGCACAGATACGCAGTATTTT. As protein: CSARAGWPSSTDTQYF.